This T cell receptor (beta chain) was captured in a study of stem cell transplantation in POMP-related autoinflammatory disease (dated by TCRdb to the early 2020s). A note on the overall study: According to the study's hypothesis, the TRB repertoire gets skewed because defective thymoproteasomes impair MHC class I-dependent CD8+ T-cell differentiation and positive selection. The effect of POMP deficiency on T-cell receptor beta repertoire diversity and CDR3 characteristics was assessed using high-throughput TRB sequencing. Before transplant, CD4+ naive T-cell skewing, low CD8+ T-cell proportions, and reduced T-cell cytokine secretion were observed in patients. DNA chimerism analysis after transplant demonstrated 100% donor engraftment of neutrophils and platelets for up to one year. Results and caveats for the whole study, not just this receptor: In PRAID patients, the trend toward increased clonality and lower diversity reached statistical significance only for regulatory T cells. The number of unique TRB V-J gene pairings was restricted in PRAID patients. PRAID patients trended toward lower TRB diversity and higher clonality across all analyzed T-cell subsets.

Comment on this clone: No antigen is known for it. No base-level quality is on record; no much larger clone is a single base apart.

Via the germline V gene, CDR1 is SGDLS and CDR2 YYNGEE. Reading from cysteine to phenylalanine, the CDR3 counts 15 amino acids. Only the CDR3 part of the read is kept: 45 bases, read in frame from the first base. The germline ends are 8 bases apart after V is trimmed by 0 bases and J by 0 bases. Library construction relied on the immunoSEQ multiplex PCR assay. On the authors' methods: Shannon entropy, which takes clonal size distribution into account, was used to quantify repertoire diversity. The Gini-Simpson index (Simpson_1-D) served as the measure of how unequally clonotypes were distributed. TCRdb stores this immuneACCESS table with in-frame sequences only. Part of the clones is absent; in the studies checked, under half of the shortfall reflects unresolved V genes, and no reason is known for the rest. Clone size and V and J calls were adopted from that table, with D and trimming inferred from the DNA. The sample table contains hundreds of clones; only one count was recorded for roughly 90% of them. The biggest ten clones account for about 7.8% of the sample.

Reading the label with the study, this specimen's time point is: after hematopoietic stem cell transplant. PRAID was marked by prominent immunodeficiency together with autoinflammation. Prior to TRB sequencing, T-cell subsets (conventional T cells, CD8+ T cells, regulatory T cells, T follicular helper cells) were sorted. The receptor comes from a human patient with POMP-related autoinflammation and immune dysregulation (PRAID). Following a transplant, some T cells may be graft donor cells, not patient cells. The source was CD4+ follicular helper T cells (Tfh) from PBMCs, collected after stem cell transplantation. The meaning of the sample's cell subset or site label: T follicular helper cells. The chain joins TRBV9 to TRBJ2-3; TRBD2 is a possible D gene, resting on 6 matching bases. The CDR3 reads CASSVVGTSTDTQYF. The nucleotide sequence is given as TGTGCCAGCAGCGTAGTTGGGACTAGCACAGATACGCAGTATTTT.